This TCR beta chain was observed in a study of T cell responses to AZD1222 COVID-19 vaccine. Study-wide context: Samples with a second dose at about 4 or about 12 weeks were pooled together.

Whole-study results and caveats: Mostly white British, mostly female donors; authors suggested clonal diversity may be underestimated. Repertoire collection took place solely once the T cell response had peaked.

Data came from immunoSEQ multiplex PCR; TCRdb stores just in-frame clones and leaves some out. The sample carries more than 150,000 clones, 75% to 95% recorded once. For this clone: What it binds is not known.

Between the trimmed V and J ends, which lost 2 bases and 7 bases, there was a span of 11 bases. Germline V lookup: CDR1 KGHSH, CDR2 LQKENI. This CDR3 contains 14 residues. V usage is TRBV18 and J usage is TRBJ1-4, with D hard to call. This clonotype originated in an adult in good health. Sequenced here: peripheral blood, sampled on day 0 of AZD1222 vaccination. CDR3 in amino acids: CASSPRGPPEKLFF. CDR3 coding DNA: TGTGCCAGCTCACCAAGAGGACCCCCTGAAAAACTGTTTTTT. The entire variable domain, with the rest obtained from reference TRBV18 and TRBJ1-4, is as follows: NAGVMQNPRHLVRRRGQEARLRCSPMKGHSHVYWYRQLPEEGLKFMVYLQKENIIDESGMPKERFSAEFPKEGPSILRIQQVVRGDSAAYFCASSPRGPPEKLFFGSGTQLSVL.